A single sample gave rise to the 7 T cell receptor beta chains below, sequenced in a study of blood T cell repertoires in COVID-19. Method: immunoSEQ multiplex PCR; TCRdb's copy keeps in-frame clones and lacks some. In the table there are some 70,000 clones, 86% of which are singletons. The sequenced sample was peripheral blood. The source is a man aged 50 to 59 with active COVID-19.

The table lists this clone with a few counts. The chain recombines TRBV5-4 with TRBJ2-1; 9 bases are shared with TRBD2. With 0 bases clipped from V and 8 bases from J, the junction kept 0 bases outside the gene matches. The germline V gene has CDR1 SGHNT and CDR2 YYREEE (reference sequence). CDR3 size: 13 residues. CDR3 bases: TGTGCCAGCAGCTTGGGACTAGCGGATGAGCAGTTCTTC. This gives the protein CASSLGLADEQFF.

This rearrangement joins TRBV19 to TRBJ1-2; D ambiguous. Germline lookup yields CDR1 LNHDA and CDR2 SQIVND (reference sequence). The V gene lost 3 bases and the J gene lost 3 bases, with 11 bases spanning the gap. The CDR3 is 14 amino acids. CDR3 in amino acids: CASSIPRRDYGYTF. The CDR3 nucleotides read TGTGCCAGTAGTATTCCCCGAAGAGACTATGGCTACACCTTC.

This sequence joins TRBV5-6 and TRBJ2-5; 13 nucleotides agree with TRBD2. Germline V gene lookup returns CDR1 SGHDT and CDR2 YYEEEE. V shed 4 bases and J 1 base; nucleotides not matched to a gene: 4. This CDR3 is built from 16 residues. The CDR3 spells CASSLGTSGIQETQYF. The CDR3 bases are TGTGCCAGCAGCCTAGGGACTAGCGGGATCCAAGAGACCCAGTACTTC.

The gene calls are TRBV3-1 (or the pseudogene TRBV3-2) and TRBJ1-4, with TRBD1 as a possible D gene (6 bases). Trimming stripped 0 bases from V and 14 bases from J, with 13 bases between. Germline CDR1 is LGHDT and CDR2 is YNNKEL (reference sequence). This CDR3 has 13 residues. The CDR3: CASSQDLRGNLFF. In DNA form, the CDR3 reads TGTGCCAGCAGCCAAGATCTAAGGGGGAACCTGTTTTTT.

The chain has TRBV7-2 and TRBJ1-2, with a tentative D call TRBD1 (6 bases). The CDR3 is 14 residues long. The ends were cut back, 2 bases at V and 3 bases at J, with 10 bases in the middle. Germline loops: CDR1 SGHTA, CDR2 FQGNSA. The CDR3 coding sequence is TGTGCCAGCAGCTTAAGTTCAGGGGACTATGGCTACACCTTC. It specifies CASSLSSGDYGYTF.

This clone occurred a few times. The chain has TRBV15 and TRBJ2-2; D uncertain. The germline V and J ends were trimmed by 0 bases and 4 bases, with 9 bases remaining between them. The CDR3 consists of 15 residues. Germline-derived CDR1 and CDR2 are LNHNV and YYDKDF (reference sequence). The CDR3: CATSRDLVTTGELFF. The CDR3 nucleotides read TGTGCCACCAGCAGAGATTTAGTAACCACCGGGGAGCTGTTTTTT.

This clone appeared a single time. The V call is TRBV20-1, the J call TRBJ2-3, with TRBD2 identical over 9 bases. The CDR3 runs to 12 residues. The germline V gene has CDR1 DFQATT and CDR2 SNEGSKA (reference sequence). With V trimmed by 6 bases and J by 8 bases, 6 bases remained unmatched. For the CDR3, the DNA is TGCAGTGCGAGTAGCGGGAGTATTACGCAGTATTTT. Translated, it gives CSASSGSITQYF.